These 18 T cell receptor beta chains share one sample of origin, sequenced in a study of T-cell reconstitution after alpha-beta-depleted transplantation in children. A TCRbeta library incorporating unique molecular identifiers was prepared. In TCRdb, the PCR reads were re-called with MiXCR into one record per CDR3 protein. This table holds around 450,000 distinct CDR3 sequences, roughly a tenth found once. The material was PBMCs, obtained before TCRalphabeta/CD19-depleted stem cell transplant. The receptor set was obtained from a child aged 2 to 10 with inherited bone marrow failure, due to receive a stem cell transplant.

This clonotype was recorded a few times. V usage is TRBV20-1 and J usage is TRBJ2-1, with 8 bases identical to TRBD1. The trim removed 3 bases at V and 5 bases at J, leaving 21 bases unmatched. There are 19 residues in the CDR3. Germline V gene lookup returns CDR1 DFQATT and CDR2 SNEGSKA (reference sequence). The CDR3, as DNA: TGCAGTGCTAGGGTCTTCGGCAGGGGGCAAGGAGTGGTGGACAATGAGCAGTTCTTC. It yields the protein CSARVFGRGQGVVDNEQFF.

This clonotype has a count of ten or more. CDR3 sequence reads: CASSLGVRVQPQHF. CDR3 nucleotide sequence: TGTGCCAGCAGTTTGGGAGTGAGGGTTCAGCCCCAGCATTTT. This chain uses TRBV27 with TRBJ1-5; D is unresolved. CDR1 and CDR2 (germline): MNHEY, SMNVEV (reference sequence). The V end lost 3 bases, the J end lost 6 bases, and 12 bases lay between the germline ends. The CDR3 is 14 residues long.

This clonotype turned up a few times. The chain is built from TRBV15 and TRBJ2-1, with 9 bases that match TRBD2. Germline lookup yields CDR1 LNHNV and CDR2 YYDKDF (reference sequence). J lost 7 bases, V lost 3 bases, and 10 bases had no gene match. The CDR3 is 16 amino acids. CDR3 DNA sequence: TGTGCCACCAGCAGCGAAACTAGCGGGCTCTGGAATGAGCAGTTCTTC. This sequence encodes CATSSETSGLWNEQFF.

This clonotype was recorded at least ten times. V and J are TRBV29-1 and TRBJ2-7, with 15 bases fitting TRBD2. With V trimmed by 6 bases and J by 3 bases, 9 bases remained unmatched. CDR1 and CDR2 from the germline V gene are SQVTM and ANQGSEA. CDR3 length: 16 residues. The CDR3 reads CSVGTGLAGGIYEQYF. The CDR3 nucleotides are TGCAGCGTCGGAACGGGACTAGCGGGAGGTATCTACGAGCAGTACTTC.

This clonotype was counted ten times or more. The gene calls are TRBV2 and TRBJ2-7, with 11 bases lining up with TRBD2. After removal of 3 bases from V and 3 bases from J, the junction contained 4 bases not matched to a gene. Germline V gene data show CDR1 as SNHLY and CDR2 as FYNNEI. The CDR3 length is 15 residues. Here the CDR3 DNA reads TGTGCCAGCAGTGAGGGACTAGCGGACCTCTACGAGCAGTACTTC. Amino acid sequence: CASSEGLADLYEQYF.

There are many counts of this clonotype. V usage is TRBV27 and J usage is TRBJ2-7; D is uncertain. Trimming removed 2 bases at V and 0 bases at J, with 14 bases between. CDR3 length equals 16 residues. Looked up from germline, CDR1 is MNHEY and CDR2 is SMNVEV (reference sequence). CDR3 sequence reads: CASSLDGPRGSYEQYF. In nucleotides, the CDR3 is TGTGCCAGCAGTTTAGACGGACCCAGAGGCTCCTACGAGCAGTACTTC.

This sequence joins TRBV7-9 and TRBJ2-7; 10 bases line up with TRBD2. CDR1 SEHNR and CDR2 FQNEAQ come from the germline V gene (reference sequence). V was clipped by 8 bases and J by 4 bases; unmatched bases: 8. The CDR3 contains 14 residues. CDR3: CASRPAGGKYEQYF. The CDR3 nucleotides are TGTGCCAGCCGCCCAGCGGGAGGGAAATACGAGCAGTACTTC.

This chain connects TRBV5-1 to TRBJ1-5; 9 nucleotides align to TRBD1. The V segment lost 0 bases and the J segment 5 bases; nucleotides outside the gene matches: 3. The CDR3 has 15 amino acids. CDR1 and CDR2 (germline): SGHRS, YFSETQ. The DNA for the CDR3 is TGCGCCAGCAGCTTGGGGGACAGGGAACATCAGCCCCAGCATTTT. Its protein is CASSLGDREHQPQHF. The full variable domain, in which reference TRBV5-1 and TRBJ1-5 provide the parts outside the CDR3, is KAGVTQTPRYLIKTRGQQVTLSCSPISGHRSVSWYQQTPGQGLQFLFEYFSETQRNKGNFPGRFSGRQFSNSRSEMNVSTLELGDSALYLCASSLGDREHQPQHFGDGTRLSIL.

The chain uses TRBV2 and TRBJ2-7, with TRBD2 matching 9 bases. Germline trimming cut 4 bases from V and 4 bases from J; bases unmatched to any gene: 5. In germline, CDR1 is SNHLY, CDR2 FYNNEI. The CDR3 is 14 amino acids. CDR3 loop: CASSVRLAAYEQYF. The DNA of the CDR3 is TGTGCCAGCAGTGTTCGACTAGCGGCTTACGAGCAGTACTTC.

Of note for this clonotype: A read error may be the cause here, since a much bigger clone is one base away. The chain employs TRBV5-1 and TRBJ2-1; 11 nucleotides agree with TRBD2. Germline V gene lookup returns CDR1 SGHRS and CDR2 YFSETQ. This CDR3 spans 17 amino acids. The CDR3 loop is CASSSLRTSGSPNDQFF. CDR3 nucleotides: TGCGCCAGCAGCTCCCTTCGAACTAGCGGGAGTCCCAATGACCAGTTCTTC. Variable domain in full (rest from reference TRBV5-1 and TRBJ2-1): KAGVTQTPRYLIKTRGQQVTLSCSPISGHRSVSWYQQTPGQGLQFLFEYFSETQRNKGNFPGRFSGRQFSNSRSEMNVSTLELGDSALYLCASSSLRTSGSPNDQFFGPGTRLTVL.

This clonotype showed up many times. This chain links TRBV10-3 with TRBJ2-5, with TRBD2 matching over 8 bases. The CDR3 length is 16 residues. V lost 2 bases, J lost 1 base, and 6 bases stayed unmatched. Germline CDR1 reads ENHRY; CDR2 reads SYGVKD. The chain's CDR3 is CAISELWREAQETQYF. The CDR3, as DNA: TGTGCCATCAGTGAGCTCTGGCGGGAGGCCCAAGAGACCCAGTACTTC.

This clonotype was seen a few times. V usage is TRBV5-4 and J usage is TRBJ2-7; 9 bases align to TRBD1. Germline lookup yields CDR1 SGHNT and CDR2 YYREEE (reference sequence). The CDR3 spans 14 residues. Trimming cost V 4 bases and J 4 bases; bases outside gene matches: 6. CDR3 nucleotides: TGTGCCAGCAGCAAACAGGGGGCGCGGTACGAGCAGTACTTC. This sequence encodes CASSKQGARYEQYF. Variable domain in full (rest from reference TRBV5-4 and TRBJ2-7): ETGVTQSPTHLIKTRGQQVTLRCSSQSGHNTVSWYQQALGQGPQFIFQYYREEENGRGNFPPRFSGLQFPNYSSELNVNALELDDSALYLCASSKQGARYEQYFGPGTRLTVT.

A word on this clonotype: A much larger clonotype is one base distant, so this may be a read error. The chain couples TRBV5-1 to TRBJ1-5; no reliable D call. Germline CDR1 and CDR2: SGHRS and YFSETQ. This CDR3 region has 15 residues. Trimming shortened V by 4 bases and J by 1 base, and 12 bases separated the two germline ends. CDR3 amino acids: CASSPGLGSNQPQHF. For the CDR3, the DNA is TGCGCCAGCAGCCCAGGCCTGGGGAGCAATCAGCCCCAGCATTTT.

This clonotype was observed at least ten times. V gene TRBV10-3 combines with J gene TRBJ2-1, with D possibly being TRBD1 or TRBD2 (6 bases each). The CDR3 covers 16 residues. The germline V gene encodes CDR1 ENHRY and CDR2 SYGVKD. V was pared by 3 bases and J by 1 base, with 13 bases between. CDR3 nucleotide sequence: TGTGCCATCAGTGAAGGGGGGCGTCTATCCTACAATGAGCAGTTCTTC. It translates to CAISEGGRLSYNEQFF.

This clonotype was observed at least ten times. The CDR3 loop is CASSLDRDREAFF. CDR3 nucleotide sequence: TGTGCCAGCAGCTTAGACAGGGATCGTGAAGCTTTCTTT. The chain recombines TRBV7-2 with TRBJ1-1; a possible D gene is TRBD1 (6 bases). The CDR3 is 13 residues long. The germline V and J ends were trimmed by 1 base and 7 bases, with 10 bases remaining between them. From germline, CDR1 is SGHTA and CDR2 FQGNSA.

This clonotype showed up many times. It is likely a read error, because the conserved phenylalanine at the end of the CDR3 is missing. The DNA is omitted, as the CDR3 cannot be located on it reliably, and the CDR3 follows TCRdb's listing. V gene TRBV28 combines with J gene TRBJ2-5; the table assigns TRBD1, which was not confirmed against the DNA. The V gene's germline CDR1 is MDHEN and CDR2 SYDVKM. The CDR3 comprises 14 residues, both ends counted. CDR3 residues: CASSHRGGPQAISA.

The chain recombines TRBV10-1 with TRBJ2-5; possibly TRBD2 for D (6 bases). V gave up 0 bases and J gave up 7 bases, with 12 bases separating them. The germline V gene has CDR1 WNHNN and CDR2 SYGVQD (reference sequence). The length of the CDR3 is 14 residues. CDR3: CASSESTGEGTQYF. CDR3 bases: TGCGCCAGCAGTGAGTCGACGGGGGAAGGGACCCAGTACTTC.

This clonotype was recorded at least ten times. The V gene is TRBV6-5, the J gene TRBJ2-3; TRBD2 matches at 7 bases. V shed 2 bases, J shed 6 bases, and the junction held 5 bases outside the gene matches. This CDR3 spans 14 amino acids. In germline, CDR1 is MNHEY, CDR2 SVGAGI. This CDR3 reads CASSYGGEGDTQYF. CDR3 coding DNA: TGTGCCAGCAGTTACGGGGGGGAGGGGGATACGCAGTATTTT.